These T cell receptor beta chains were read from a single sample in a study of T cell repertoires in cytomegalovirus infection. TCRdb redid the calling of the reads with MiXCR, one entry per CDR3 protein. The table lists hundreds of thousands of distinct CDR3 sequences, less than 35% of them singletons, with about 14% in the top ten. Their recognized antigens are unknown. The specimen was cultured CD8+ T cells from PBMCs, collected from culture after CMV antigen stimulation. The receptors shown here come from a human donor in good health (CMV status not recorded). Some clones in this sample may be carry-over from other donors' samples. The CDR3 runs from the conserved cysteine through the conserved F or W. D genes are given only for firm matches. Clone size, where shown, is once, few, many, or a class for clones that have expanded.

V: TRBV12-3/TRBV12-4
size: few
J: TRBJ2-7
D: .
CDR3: CASTIGGGTQYF
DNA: TGTGCCAGCACCATTGGGGGGGGCACTCAGTACTTC

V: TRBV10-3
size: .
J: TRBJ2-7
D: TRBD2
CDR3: CAINSGDFYEQYF
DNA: TGTGCCATCAATAGCGGGGATTTCTACGAGCAGTACTTC

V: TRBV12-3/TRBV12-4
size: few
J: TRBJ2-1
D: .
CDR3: CASTLPGFNEQFF
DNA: TGTGCCAGCACCCTGCCAGGGTTCAATGAGCAGTTCTTC

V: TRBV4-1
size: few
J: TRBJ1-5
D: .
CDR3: CASSQVQGLNQPQHF
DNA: TGCGCCAGCAGCCAAGTGCAGGGACTCAATCAGCCCCAGCATTTT

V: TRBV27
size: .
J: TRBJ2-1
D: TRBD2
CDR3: CASSRPGLAGPSEQFF
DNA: TGTGCCAGCAGTCGCCCCGGACTAGCGGGGCCCAGTGAGCAGTTCTTC

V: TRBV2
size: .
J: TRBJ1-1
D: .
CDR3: CASEEKGIAEAFF
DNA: TGTGCCAGCGAAGAGAAGGGGATCGCTGAAGCTTTCTTT

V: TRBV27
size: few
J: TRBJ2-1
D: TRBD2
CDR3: CASSITGTSLYNEQFF
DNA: TGTGCCAGCAGCATAACCGGGACTAGCTTGTACAATGAGCAGTTCTTC

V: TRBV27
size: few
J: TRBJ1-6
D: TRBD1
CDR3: CASSWDRQYNSPLHF
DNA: TGTGCCAGCAGTTGGGACAGGCAATATAATTCACCCCTCCACTTT

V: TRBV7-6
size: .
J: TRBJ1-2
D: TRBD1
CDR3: CANSPGAGGGGYTF
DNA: TGTGCCAACAGCCCCGGGGCAGGGGGCGGTGGCTACACCTTC

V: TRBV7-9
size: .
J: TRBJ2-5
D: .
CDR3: CASRFAGSQETQYF
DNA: TGTGCCAGCAGGTTCGCCGGGTCCCAAGAGACCCAGTACTTC

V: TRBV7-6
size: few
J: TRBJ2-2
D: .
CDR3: CASSPWNREDTGELFF
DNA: TGTGCCAGCAGTCCCTGGAACAGGGAGGACACCGGGGAGCTGTTTTTT

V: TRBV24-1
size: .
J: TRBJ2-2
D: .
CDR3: CATDKRRGPNTGELFF
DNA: TGTGCCACCGATAAGAGAAGGGGACCGAACACCGGGGAGCTGTTTTTT

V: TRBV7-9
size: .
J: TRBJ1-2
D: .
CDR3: CASSRANYGYTF
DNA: TGTGCCAGCAGTAGGGCTAACTATGGCTACACCTTC

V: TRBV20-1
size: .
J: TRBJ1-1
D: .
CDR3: CSARGILNTEAFF
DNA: TGCAGTGCTAGAGGGATACTGAACACTGAAGCTTTCTTT

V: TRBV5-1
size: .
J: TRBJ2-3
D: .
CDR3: CASSLKAVEQYF
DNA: TGCGCCAGCAGCTTGAAAGCCGTAGAACAGTATTTT

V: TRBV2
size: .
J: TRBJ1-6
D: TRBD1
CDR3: CASSYRGTINSPLHF
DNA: TGTGCCAGCAGTTACAGGGGAACCATTAATTCACCCCTCCACTTT

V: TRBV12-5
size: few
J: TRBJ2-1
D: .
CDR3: CASGFVPNEQFF
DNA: TGTGCTAGTGGTTTTGTCCCAAATGAGCAGTTCTTC

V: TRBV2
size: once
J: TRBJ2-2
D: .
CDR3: CASSSLVAGELFF
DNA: TGTGCCAGCAGTTCTCTGGTAGCCGGGGAGCTGTTTTTT

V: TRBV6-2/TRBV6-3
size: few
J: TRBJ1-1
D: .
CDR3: CASSYMENFDSEAFF
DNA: TGTGCCAGCAGTTACATGGAAAACTTCGACTCTGAAGCTTTCTTT

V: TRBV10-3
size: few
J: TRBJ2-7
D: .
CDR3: CAIRQEGGQYF
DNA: TGTGCCATCAGACAGGAGGGAGGGCAGTACTTC

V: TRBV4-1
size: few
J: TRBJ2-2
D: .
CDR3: CASSQDGLSRRKVTGELFF
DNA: TGCGCCAGCAGCCAAGATGGACTATCTAGGCGCAAGGTTACCGGGGAGCTGTTTTTT

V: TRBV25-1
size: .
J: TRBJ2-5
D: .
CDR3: CANSERAGGETQYF
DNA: TGTGCCAACAGTGAAAGGGCCGGGGGAGAGACCCAGTACTTC

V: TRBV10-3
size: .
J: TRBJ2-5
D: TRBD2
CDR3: CAISEFAGGQETQYF
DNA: TGTGCCATCAGTGAGTTTGCGGGGGGGCAAGAGACCCAGTACTTC

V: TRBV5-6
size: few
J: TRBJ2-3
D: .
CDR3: CASSLGTRSLYF
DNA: TGTGCCAGCAGCTTAGGGACAAGAAGTCTGTATTTT

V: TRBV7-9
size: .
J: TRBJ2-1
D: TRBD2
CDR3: CASSLGSPSGGSYNEQFF
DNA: TGTGCCAGCAGCTTGGGCAGCCCCAGCGGGGGCTCCTACAATGAGCAGTTCTTC

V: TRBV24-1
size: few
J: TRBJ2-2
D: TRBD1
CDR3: CATSDTYRGLSNTGELFF
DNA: TGTGCCACCAGTGACACATACAGGGGGCTATCGAACACCGGGGAGCTGTTTTTT

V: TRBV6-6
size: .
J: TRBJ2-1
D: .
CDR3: CASSYLVGGRDEQFF
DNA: TGTGCCAGCAGTTACCTAGTGGGGGGGCGCGATGAGCAGTTCTTC

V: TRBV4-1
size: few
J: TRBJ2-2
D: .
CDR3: CASSQDGGLLGDTGELFF
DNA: TGCGCCAGCAGCCAAGATGGGGGGCTCCTAGGGGACACCGGGGAGCTGTTTTTT

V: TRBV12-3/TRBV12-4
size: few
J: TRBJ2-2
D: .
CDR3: CASSRGTEAWTGELFF
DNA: TGTGCCAGCAGCCGGGGGACAGAGGCATGGACCGGGGAGCTGTTTTTT

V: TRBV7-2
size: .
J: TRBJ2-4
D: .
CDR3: CASSLIFARVRDIQYF
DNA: TGTGCCAGCAGCTTAATTTTTGCCAGGGTTAGGGACATTCAGTACTTC

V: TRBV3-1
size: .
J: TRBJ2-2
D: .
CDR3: CASSQEEGEGTGELFF
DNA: TGTGCCAGCAGCCAAGAGGAAGGGGAAGGGACCGGGGAGCTGTTTTTT